The 24 T cell receptor beta chains below were found in one sample sequenced in a study of shared clonotypes between healthy human individuals. This table comes from immunoSEQ multiplex PCR, and its TCRdb copy is limited to in-frame clones, with some not included. This sample yields more than 400,000 clones, of which 70% to 80% are seen a single time; around 12% belongs to the top ten. The sample was PBMCs. These receptors came from a woman aged 40-49 years in good health. Some clones in this sample may be carry-over from other donors' samples.

The V call is TRBV11-2, the J call TRBJ2-7; D unclear. The CDR3 consists of 11 residues. The germline gives CDR1 SGHAT, CDR2 FQNNGV. Trimming left V 1 base short and J 8 bases short, with 6 bases between. In nucleotides, the CDR3 is TGTGCCAGCAGCTTAGGAGCGCAGCAGTACTTC. Translation gives CASSLGAQQYF.

The chain combines TRBV4-2 with TRBJ1-4; D is unresolved. Deletions cut 4 bases from V and 8 bases from J, with 14 bases between. Per germline, CDR1 LGHNA and CDR2 YNFKEQ. CDR3 length: 14 amino acids. The CDR3 sequence is CASSPWAPGEKLFF. The CDR3 DNA is TGTGCCAGCAGCCCCTGGGCCCCGGGGGAAAAACTGTTTTTT.

In its sample, this clone was seen many times. This sample also contains other DNA sequences that code for the same CDR3. This chain uses TRBV25-1 with TRBJ2-1, with 7 bases fitting TRBD2. CDR1 is MGHDK and CDR2 is SYGVNS in the germline V gene. The CDR3 contains 14 residues. Trimming removed 6 bases from V and 9 bases from J; junction bases left unmatched: 11. The CDR3 coding sequence is TGTGCCAGCAGCCTAGCTGGGAGGGAGGGTGAGCAGTTCTTC. This translates into CASSLAGREGEQFF.

Worth noting for this clone: Other DNA sequences of this sample code for an identical CDR3. The V call is TRBV7-9, the J call TRBJ2-7, with D maybe TRBD2 (5 bases). The germline V gene encodes CDR1 SEHNR and CDR2 FQNEAQ (reference sequence). This CDR3 has 12 residues. Trimming cost V 4 bases and J 4 bases, with 8 bases left between them. The CDR3 reads CASSSSGYEQYF. The DNA of the CDR3 is TGTGCCAGCAGCTCGAGCGGTTACGAGCAGTACTTC.

The V call is TRBV27, the J call TRBJ2-2, with TRBD1 as a possible D gene (5 bases). In germline, CDR1 is MNHEY, CDR2 SMNVEV (reference sequence). The ends were cut back, 2 bases at V and 1 base at J, with 8 bases in the middle. CDR3 length: 15 amino acids. CDR3 region: CASSLRQGNTGELFF. The CDR3 bases are TGTGCCAGCAGTTTACGGCAGGGGAACACCGGGGAGCTGTTTTTT.

The chain is built from TRBV4-1 and TRBJ2-1, with a tentative D call TRBD2 (5 bases). CDR1 and CDR2 from the germline V gene are MGHRA and YSYEKL. This CDR3 spans 16 amino acids. V gave up 1 base and J gave up 0 bases, with 10 bases separating them. As DNA, the CDR3 is TGCGCCAGCAGCCAAGTAGCGCAAAACTCCTACAATGAGCAGTTCTTC. This gives the protein CASSQVAQNSYNEQFF.

The J gene is TRBJ2-7, the V gene TRBV18; TRBD1 agrees at 9 bases. The CDR3 runs to 14 residues. V lost 2 bases and J lost 5; bases outside the gene matches: 4. Per the germline V gene, CDR1 is KGHSH and CDR2 is LQKENI. The CDR3 coding sequence is TGTGCCAGCTCACCAAGGACAGGGGTCGACGAGCAGTACTTC. This gives the protein CASSPRTGVDEQYF.

In its sample, this clone was seen a few times. The chain recombines TRBV2 with TRBJ2-5, with D uncertain. The V end lost 8 bases, the J end lost 2 bases, and 12 bases lay between the germline ends. Germline V lookup: CDR1 SNHLY, CDR2 FYNNEI. This CDR3 has 13 amino acids. CDR3 bases: TGTGCCAGCTGTCGGTCGCCTCAAGAGACCCAGTACTTC. This encodes CASCRSPQETQYF. The whole variable domain, remainder taken from reference TRBV2 and TRBJ2-5, is EPEVTQTPSHQVTQMGQEVILRCVPISNHLYFYWYRQILGQKVEFLVSFYNNEISEKSEIFDDQFSVERPDGSNFTLKIRSTKLEDSAMYFCASCRSPQETQYFGPGTRLLVL.

This chain joins TRBV6-6 and TRBJ1-1; the D is unclear. There are 14 residues in the CDR3. The germline V gene has CDR1 MNHNY and CDR2 SVGAGI (reference sequence). V lost 2 bases to trimming and J lost 6 bases, with 13 bases between them. CDR3 sequence (DNA): TGTGCCAGCAGTTACGCCCCCCCATGGGCTGAAGCTTTCTTT. Its translation: CASSYAPPWAEAFF.

To note about this clone: Other DNA sequences in this sample translate to the same CDR3. V and J are TRBV30 and TRBJ2-3; no reliable D call. The germline gives CDR1 GTSNPN, CDR2 SVGIG (reference sequence). V dropped 5 bases and J dropped 3 bases, with 15 bases sitting between them. This CDR3 has 14 amino acids. The CDR3 sequence: CAWEPRAGTDTQYF. DNA for the CDR3: TGTGCCTGGGAACCCCGGGCCGGTACAGATACGCAGTATTTT.

The chain uses TRBV28 and TRBJ1-2, with TRBD1 as a possible D gene (5 bases). V was shortened by 2 bases and J by 5 bases, with 18 bases between the two germline ends. The germline V gene has CDR1 MDHEN and CDR2 SYDVKM. This CDR3 contains 16 residues. CDR3 amino acids: CASSLAGQGGKYGYTF. The CDR3, as DNA: TGTGCCAGCAGTTTAGCAGGGCAGGGAGGGAAATATGGCTACACCTTC.

This clone came up once. The chain has TRBV9 and TRBJ2-1; 8 bases map to TRBD1. The germline gives CDR1 SGDLS, CDR2 YYNGEE. This CDR3 spans 16 amino acids. The trim removed 4 bases at V and 2 bases at J, leaving 8 bases unmatched. The CDR3 nucleotides read TGTGCCAGCAGCCCAAGTAGGGACAGGCCCTACAATGAGCAGTTCTTC. Translated, it gives CASSPSRDRPYNEQFF.

The chain employs TRBV30 and TRBJ2-3; D is undetermined. Germline CDR1 GTSNPN, CDR2 SVGIG (reference sequence). V lost 0 bases to trimming and J lost 6 bases, with 13 bases between them. The CDR3 spans 14 residues. In DNA, the CDR3 is TGTGCCTGGAGTGTACTTTCACAAGGGGATACGCAGTATTTT. Translating it yields CAWSVLSQGDTQYF.

The chain joins TRBV15 to TRBJ1-5; no firm D call. V was pared by 5 bases and J by 7 bases, with 15 bases between. The CDR3 runs 14 residues. Germline V gene sequence: CDR1 LNHNV, CDR2 YYDKDF (reference sequence). CDR3 in amino acids: CATSGARVGQPQHF. The CDR3 DNA reads TGTGCCACCAGCGGAGCAAGGGTGGGACAGCCCCAGCATTTT.

The J gene is TRBJ2-2, the V gene TRBV11-2; perhaps TRBD2 as D (6 bases). V was cut by 10 bases and J by 1 base, with 16 bases left in between. The CDR3 runs 15 residues. Germline V lookup: CDR1 SGHAT, CDR2 FQNNGV. Here the CDR3 DNA reads TGTGCCACCGGACTCGGGAGCCAGAACACCGGGGAGCTGTTTTTT. It specifies CATGLGSQNTGELFF.

This chain uses TRBV27 with TRBJ2-7, with 13 bases identical to TRBD2. The CDR3 extends over 16 amino acids. CDR1 is MNHEY, CDR2 SMNVEV, per germline (reference sequence). V was pared by 6 bases and J by 2 bases, with 7 bases of the junction left unmatched. CDR3 protein: CASSPPGLAGAYEQYF. CDR3 in DNA: TGTGCCAGCAGCCCCCCCGGACTAGCGGGAGCCTACGAGCAGTACTTC.

The chain employs TRBV19 and TRBJ2-4; D unclear. The CDR3 covers 17 residues. Germline V gene data show CDR1 as LNHDA and CDR2 as SQIVND (reference sequence). Trimming stripped 3 bases from V and 0 bases from J, with 15 bases between. The CDR3 sequence is CASSIAEQGIAKNIQYF. For the CDR3, the DNA is TGTGCCAGTAGTATTGCCGAACAAGGTATAGCCAAAAACATTCAGTACTTC.

This CDR3 reads CASSTVRQETQYF. DNA for the CDR3: TGTGCCAGTAGTACAGTTCGTCAAGAGACCCAGTACTTC. The chain links TRBV19 to TRBJ2-5, with D uncertain. This CDR3 is 13 amino acids long. Germline CDR1 LNHDA, CDR2 SQIVND (reference sequence). The V end lost 4 bases, the J end lost 2 bases, and 8 bases lay between the germline ends.

This chain joins TRBV27 and TRBJ1-4, with D tentatively TRBD1 (6 bases). V was clipped by 7 bases and J by 1 base, with 22 bases between them. CDR1 is MNHEY, CDR2 SMNVEV, per germline (reference sequence). This CDR3 region has 18 residues. The CDR3 nucleotides are TGTGCCAGCAAAACAGGGTATAGGTCGAAAGTAACTAATGAAAAACTGTTTTTT. Protein sequence: CASKTGYRSKVTNEKLFF.

The genes are TRBV19 and TRBJ2-5, with TRBD2 identical over 10 bases. The DNA end lines up better with TRBJ2-7; the J call may be wrong. CDR3 size: 15 residues. Germline CDR1 reads LNHDA; CDR2 reads SQIVND (reference sequence). The CDR3: CASRLIAGGQYEQYF. The CDR3 region has the DNA TGTGCCAGTAGGTTGATAGCGGGAGGCCAATACGAGCAGTACTTC.

The chain has TRBV2 and TRBJ1-5; D gene unclear. Trimming stripped 1 base from V and 7 bases from J, with 14 bases between. This CDR3 has 15 residues. Germline CDR1 reads SNHLY; CDR2 reads FYNNEI. For the CDR3, the DNA is TGTGCCAGCAGTGAAGTGAGGGCGGGGAACCAGCCCCAGCATTTT. It specifies CASSEVRAGNQPQHF. The whole variable domain, filled in from reference TRBV2 and TRBJ1-5, reads EPEVTQTPSHQVTQMGQEVILRCVPISNHLYFYWYRQILGQKVEFLVSFYNNEISEKSEIFDDQFSVERPDGSNFTLKIRSTKLEDSAMYFCASSEVRAGNQPQHFGDGTRLSIL.

The rearrangement joins TRBV12-5 to TRBJ2-1; maybe TRBD1 (6 bases). CDR3 size: 14 residues. Trimming cost V 2 bases and J 5 bases, with 10 bases left between them. The V gene's germline CDR1 is LGHNT and CDR2 FRNRAP. CDR3 loop: CASGLRAGDNEQFF. The CDR3 nucleotides are TGTGCTAGTGGTTTGCGAGCAGGGGACAATGAGCAGTTCTTC.

The V gene is TRBV10-3, the J gene TRBJ1-5, with D tentatively TRBD1 (6 bases). The ends were cut back, 8 bases at V and 0 bases at J, with 8 bases in the middle. Germline V CDR1 and CDR2: ENHRY, SYGVKD. CDR3 length: 13 residues. The CDR3 sequence is CAISDSSNQPQHF. CDR3 nucleotide sequence: TGTGCCATCTCGGACAGTAGCAATCAGCCCCAGCATTTT.

The chain links TRBV27 to TRBJ2-6; D remains unclear. CDR1 and CDR2 (germline): MNHEY, SMNVEV (reference sequence). With 4 bases removed from V and 2 bases from J, the gap between germline ends came to 12 bases. The CDR3 runs to 16 residues. The CDR3 is CASSYEMGTGANVLTF. The CDR3 nucleotides are TGTGCCAGCAGTTACGAGATGGGGACTGGGGCCAACGTCCTGACTTTC.